These 18 T cell receptor beta chains share one sample of origin, sequenced in a study of CD8 T cells in Susac syndrome. Random hexamers primed reverse transcription of about 0.45 to 1 ug RNA. TCRdb re-called the immunoSEQ multiplex PCR reads with MiXCR, one entry per CDR3 protein. The table lists fewer than 200,000 distinct CDR3 sequences, roughly 94% of them singletons, with 0.085% to 0.11% in the top ten. The sample was CD4+ T cells from PBMCs. The receptors originated from a human donor in good health.

The J gene is TRBJ1-2, the V gene TRBV20-1; D uncertain. The V gene's germline CDR1 is DFQATT and CDR2 SNEGSKA (reference sequence). This CDR3 has 11 residues. V lost 7 bases to trimming and J lost 8 bases, with 14 bases between them. The CDR3 region has the DNA TGCAGTGTTTATCTCCCGGGCGGCTACACCTTC. It encodes CSVYLPGGYTF.

V and J are TRBV28 and TRBJ2-7; 7 bases align to TRBD1. The CDR3 is 14 amino acids. With V trimmed by 7 bases and J by 5 bases, 11 bases remained unmatched. In germline, CDR1 is MDHEN, CDR2 SYDVKM. The CDR3 DNA reads as TGTGCCAGCACCTCGGGACAGCTTCACCACGAGCAGTACTTC. Translated: CASTSGQLHHEQYF.

The chain has TRBV7-2 and TRBJ2-3; no clear D. V lost 3 bases to trimming and J lost 5 bases, with 9 bases between them. This CDR3 spans 13 amino acids. Per the germline V gene, CDR1 is SGHTA and CDR2 is FQGNSA. The CDR3: CASSLGFRDTQYF. In nucleotides, the CDR3 is TGTGCCAGCAGCTTGGGTTTTAGAGATACGCAGTATTTT.

The chain combines TRBV24-1 with TRBJ2-3, with 7 bases identical to TRBD1. This CDR3 has 15 amino acids. V trimming: 5 bases; J trimming: 2 bases; junction bases outside the gene matches: 6. The germline V gene encodes CDR1 KGHDR and CDR2 SFDVKD. For the CDR3, the DNA is TGTGCCACCAGTGCGGGACAGATTCTCACAGATACGCAGTATTTT. Translating it yields CATSAGQILTDTQYF.

The chain carries TRBV19 and TRBJ1-5; no clear D. The CDR3 loop spans 13 amino acids. V lost 5 bases and J lost 7, with 12 bases in between. Germline V gene sequence: CDR1 LNHDA, CDR2 SQIVND (reference sequence). DNA for the CDR3: TGTGCCAGTAGTGTCGCCGGCTACCAGCCCCAGCATTTT. Residues: CASSVAGYQPQHF.

The genes are TRBV29-1 and TRBJ2-3; D ambiguous. V was clipped by 6 bases and J by 1 base, with 5 bases between them. The V gene's germline CDR1 is SQVTM and CDR2 ANQGSEA. The CDR3 has 11 residues. CDR3 protein: CSVARTDTQYF. In DNA, the CDR3 is TGCAGCGTCGCCCGCACAGATACGCAGTATTTT.

This clonotype was counted once. The chain recombines TRBV27 with TRBJ1-1, with a tentative D call TRBD1 (5 bases). Trimming left V 4 bases short and J 7 bases short, with 13 bases between. The CDR3 sequence is 13 residues long. The V gene's germline CDR1 is MNHEY and CDR2 SMNVEV (reference sequence). This chain's CDR3 is CASSSDTNLEAFF. The CDR3 DNA is TGTGCCAGCAGTTCGGACACCAACCTTGAAGCTTTCTTT.

This chain connects TRBV20-1 to TRBJ2-5, with 9 bases aligning to TRBD2. This CDR3 is built from 11 residues. Germline CDR1 reads DFQATT; CDR2 reads SNEGSKA (reference sequence). CDR3 sequence reads: CRLAGVETQYF. The CDR3, as DNA: TGCAGGTTAGCGGGAGTAGAGACCCAGTACTTC.

The rearrangement links TRBV3-1 to TRBJ1-1; D remains unclear. The germline V and J ends were trimmed by 1 base and 1 base, with 4 bases remaining between them. The CDR3 is made up of 13 amino acids. Germline V gene sequence: CDR1 LGHDT, CDR2 YNNKEL (reference sequence). The CDR3 region has the DNA TGTGCCAGCAGCCAAGTAGAGAACACTGAAGCTTTCTTT. It codes for CASSQVENTEAFF.

The chain recombines TRBV30 with TRBJ2-5; TRBD2 aligns across 8 bases. V gave up 4 bases and J gave up 5 bases; unmatched junction bases: 9. The CDR3 has 14 residues. Looked up from germline, CDR1 is GTSNPN and CDR2 is SVGIG (reference sequence). The CDR3 DNA reads TGTGCCTGGACTAGCGGGCATAGAGGGGAGACCCAGTACTTC. It specifies CAWTSGHRGETQYF. The variable domain in full, with the rest retrieved from reference TRBV30 and TRBJ2-5, is SQTIHQWPATLVQPVGSPLSLECTVEGTSNPNLYWYRQAAGRGLQLLFYSVGIGQISSEVPQNLSASRPQDRQFILSSKKLLLSDSGFYLCAWTSGHRGETQYFGPGTRLLVL.

The chain couples TRBV7-9 to TRBJ1-5; D not resolved. The CDR3 is made up of 13 amino acids. The V gene's germline CDR1 is SEHNR and CDR2 FQNEAQ (reference sequence). Trimming left V 5 bases short and J 4 bases short, with 9 bases between. The DNA of the CDR3 is TGTGCCAGCAGCCACGGGATGAATCAGCCCCAGCATTTT. Amino acid sequence: CASSHGMNQPQHF.

The chain links TRBV30 to TRBJ2-5; D is unresolved. This CDR3 contains 11 residues. CDR1 GTSNPN and CDR2 SVGIG come from the germline V gene (reference sequence). The V end was cut by 2 bases, the J end by 5 bases, with 6 bases between. The CDR3 nucleotides read TGTGCCTGGAGTCTTAGGGAGACCCAGTACTTC. This translates into CAWSLRETQYF.

This chain connects TRBV6-6 to TRBJ2-7; 8 nucleotides agree with TRBD2. The CDR3 sequence is 15 residues long. The germline gives CDR1 MNHNY, CDR2 SVGAGI (reference sequence). J lost 5 bases, V lost 0 bases, and 6 bases had no gene match. The CDR3 reads CASSYSSGGRHEQYF. The CDR3 DNA reads TGTGCCAGCAGTTACTCTTCGGGCGGGAGGCACGAGCAGTACTTC.

The CDR3 region is CASLAGAYNEQFF. In DNA, the CDR3 is TGTGCCAGCCTAGCGGGAGCCTACAATGAGCAGTTCTTC. The rearrangement joins TRBV12-3 or TRBV12-4 to TRBJ2-1; 10 bases map to TRBD2. This CDR3 has 13 residues. J was trimmed by 2 bases and V by 8 bases; bases with no gene match: 0.

This rearrangement joins TRBV28 to TRBJ2-4; the D call may be TRBD1 or TRBD2 (6 bases each). CDR1 and CDR2 (germline): MDHEN, SYDVKM. V lost 5 bases and J 6 bases, leaving 17 bases between the germline ends. The CDR3 runs 15 residues. DNA for the CDR3: TGTGCCAGCAGTCCCATGGGGGGCGCGAGAAACATTCAGTACTTC. Translation: CASSPMGGARNIQYF.

This sequence joins TRBV7-9 and TRBJ2-7; 11 nucleotides line up with TRBD1. The CDR3 totals 11 residues. Trimming took 6 bases from V and 13 from J; bases not matched to a gene: 5. From germline, CDR1 is SEHNR and CDR2 FQNEAQ (reference sequence). In DNA form, the CDR3 reads TGTGCCAGCAGTGGGACAGGGGGGATTTACTTC. Residues: CASSGTGGIYF. The entire variable domain, with the rest obtained from reference TRBV7-9 and TRBJ2-7, is as follows: DTGVSQNPRHKITKRGQNVTFRCDPISEHNRLYWYRQTLGQGPEFLTYFQNEAQLEKSRLLSDRFSAERPKGSFSTLEIQRTEQGDSAMYLCASSGTGGIYFGPGTRLTVT.

The rearrangement joins TRBV7-9 to TRBJ1-2; D is ambiguous. CDR3 length equals 14 residues. Germline V CDR1 and CDR2: SEHNR, FQNEAQ (reference sequence). V was cut by 2 bases and J by 6 bases, with 13 bases left in between. The CDR3 loop is CASSLFSGLHGYTF. The CDR3, as DNA: TGTGCCAGCAGCTTATTTTCGGGTCTTCATGGCTACACCTTC.

The rearrangement uses TRBV5-1 and TRBJ1-5, with no clear D. The V end lost 4 bases, the J end lost 5 bases, and 13 bases lay between the germline ends. CDR3 length: 14 amino acids. The germline V gene encodes CDR1 SGHRS and CDR2 YFSETQ. In DNA, the CDR3 is TGCGCCAGCAGCCCGATGGGCTTGGATCAGCCCCAGCATTTT. This sequence encodes CASSPMGLDQPQHF.